What follows are 10 T cell receptor beta chains derived from one specimen sequenced in a study of response to subunit inactivated influenza vaccine. Each CDR3 protein is one row after TCRdb ran MiXCR on the RT-PCR reads. The sample includes about 540,000 distinct CDR3 sequences, under 30% of them seen just once. This same sample was also part of a study on T cells expressing NK-cell markers. Turning to that study: For TCR beta, cDNA was produced by 5'RACE template switching with UMIs.

The specimen was CD4+ T cells sorted from PBMCs, collected 11 to 12 days after vaccination. Every receptor here comes from a man aged 50 or older who received an inactivated influenza vaccine.

This clonotype was detected only a few times. This rearrangement joins TRBV12-3 or TRBV12-4 to TRBJ1-2; 7 bases match TRBD1. This CDR3 is 13 amino acids long. The V and J ends lost 7 bases and 0 bases, in that order; junction bases with no gene match: 2. The CDR3 here is CASMTGTNYGYTF. DNA for the CDR3: TGTGCCAGCATGACAGGGACTAACTATGGCTACACCTTC.

The chain links TRBV29-1 to TRBJ2-7; 9 positions agree with TRBD2. The CDR3 spans 13 residues. V dropped 7 bases and J dropped 7; count of bases not matched to a gene: 11. Germline V lookup: CDR1 SQVTM, CDR2 ANQGSEA. CDR3 region: CSARGGGLVEQYF. Written as DNA, the CDR3 is TGCAGCGCTCGCGGGGGGGGTCTCGTTGAGCAGTACTTC.

This clonotype showed up just a few times. This chain uses TRBV7-8 with TRBJ2-7; 7 bases match TRBD1. The CDR3 is 15 amino acids. Germline CDR1 is SGHVS and CDR2 is FQNEAQ. J was trimmed by 9 bases and V by 0 bases; bases with no gene match: 11. In DNA form, the CDR3 reads TGTGCCAGCAGCTTAGCGACAGGGCTGCGAGGGATGCAGTACTTC. Its translation: CASSLATGLRGMQYF.

The chain couples TRBV12-3 or TRBV12-4 to TRBJ2-5; 11 bases are a match to TRBD2. Trimming at V came to 7 bases and at J to 5 bases, leaving 6 bases not matched to a gene. The CDR3 is made up of 14 amino acids. CDR3 nucleotides: TGTGCCAGCACCAAACTAGCGGGAGTTGAGACCCAGTACTTC. Translation: CASTKLAGVETQYF.

This clonotype was seen repeatedly, ten times or more. The gene calls are TRBV29-1 and TRBJ2-7; 8 bases map to TRBD1. Germline loops: CDR1 SQVTM, CDR2 ANQGSEA. Losses at the gene ends were 8 bases for V and 2 bases for J; bases not matched to a gene: 23. The CDR3 extends over 18 amino acids. This CDR3 reads CSISISVAATGVPYEQYF. The CDR3 nucleotides read TGCAGCATATCAATAAGCGTTGCCGCGACAGGGGTCCCCTACGAGCAGTACTTC.

This clonotype was observed a few times. The chain links TRBV7-8 to TRBJ2-7; D may be TRBD1 (5 bases). Looked up from germline, CDR1 is SGHVS and CDR2 is FQNEAQ. The CDR3 extends over 17 amino acids. Trimming took off 5 bases at V and 0 bases at J, with 20 bases between the two ends. CDR3 DNA sequence: TGTGCCAGCAGCCCCACCCCCAGACAGATAAGCTCCTACGAGCAGTACTTC. Its translation is CASSPTPRQISSYEQYF.

This clonotype showed up just a few times. The chain links TRBV29-1 to TRBJ2-7; 11 nucleotides agree with TRBD1. The V and J ends lost 6 bases and 6 bases, in that order; junction bases with no gene match: 7. Germline V gene sequence: CDR1 SQVTM, CDR2 ANQGSEA. This CDR3 comprises 13 residues. The CDR3 is CSVARDRGSEQYF. The DNA for the CDR3 is TGCAGCGTGGCAAGGGACAGGGGGTCCGAGCAGTACTTC.

The J gene is TRBJ2-2, the V gene TRBV7-2; TRBD1 might be the D (5 bases). Germline V gene lookup returns CDR1 SGHTA and CDR2 FQGNSA. The CDR3 length is 15 residues. Trimming pared 8 bases from V and 4 bases from J, leaving 17 bases between. As DNA, the CDR3 is TGTGCCAGCGTCGGGCTAGGGGTGGGCACCGGGGAGCTGTTTTTT. It translates to CASVGLGVGTGELFF. Full variable domain (remainder filled in from reference TRBV7-2 and TRBJ2-2): GAGVSQSPSNKVTEKGKDVELRCDPISGHTALYWYRQSLGQGLEFLIYFQGNSAPDKSGLPSDRFSAERTGGSVSTLTIQRTQQEDSAVYLCASVGLGVGTGELFFGEGSRLTVL.

This clonotype has only a few counts. One end of the junction fails to match germline, which may point to a read error. The V gene is TRBV7-9, the J gene TRBJ2-7; TRBD2 matches at 9 bases. This CDR3 has 12 amino acids. From germline, CDR1 is SEHNR and CDR2 FQNEAQ (reference sequence). CDR3 DNA: TGTGCCAGCAGCTTTAAAGCGGGAGGAACTCACTTC. Its translation is CASSFKAGGTHF. Complete variable domain (other parts from reference TRBV7-9 and TRBJ2-7): DTGVSQNPRHKITKRGQNVTFRCDPISEHNRLYWYRQTLGQGPEFLTYFQNEAQLEKSRLLSDRFSAERPKGSFSTLEIQRTEQGDSAMYLCASSFKAGGTHFGPGTRLTVT.

This chain joins TRBV24-1 and TRBJ2-7; either TRBD1 or TRBD2 may supply D (5 bases each). V lost 8 bases and J lost 9, with 16 bases in between. Germline V lookup: CDR1 KGHDR, CDR2 SFDVKD. This CDR3 comprises 12 residues. The CDR3 spells CATKLTGGVQYF. In nucleotides, the CDR3 is TGTGCCACCAAACTCACAGGAGGAGTGCAGTACTTC.